The clone carrying this T cell receptor beta chain was observed at least ten times. Germline CDR1 is MNHNS and CDR2 is SASEGT. CDR3 length equals 15 residues. Trimming took 6 bases from V and 2 from J, leaving 15 bases between them. The data derive from a study of regulatory T cells in long-lasting Graves disease. HTBI primers from iRepertoire and Arm-PCR of CDR3 regions yielded the TCR beta libraries. MiXCR, applied by TCRdb to the multiplex PCR reads, yields one record per CDR3 protein. The sample lists fewer than 650,000 distinct CDR3 sequences; 15% to 20% were seen once. Time point defined: newly diagnosed GD, antithyroid drugs for less than 3 months. RNA extracted from PBMCs served as the sequencing template. In addition, the sample was reused for a study of T cells in Graves' hyperthyroidism and ophthalmopathy.

The V gene is TRBV6-1, the J gene TRBJ2-3; perhaps D is TRBD1 or TRBD2 (5 bases each). This specimen was peripheral blood mononuclear cells (PBMCs), taken at new diagnosis, from a patient treated with antithyroid drugs. The TCR sequence derives from a man younger than 35 with Graves disease. The CDR3 DNA reads as TGTGCCAGCAGCAGTAGGGACGGATACACAGATACGCAGTATTTT. Translating it yields CASSSRDGYTDTQYF.